The 3 T cell receptor beta chains below all came from one sample that was sequenced in a study of T cell responses to AZD1222 COVID-19 vaccine. Some clones are missing from TCRdb's copy, which holds only in-frame ones; the method was immunoSEQ multiplex PCR. Of approximately 300,000 clones listed, 94% were seen once; the top ten hold roughly 0.5%. The sequencing used peripheral blood, collected 28 days after the second AZD1222 dose. These receptors came from an adult who received the AZD1222 COVID-19 vaccine.

A few counts support this clone. The CDR3 loop is CASSLAKTGSYEQYF. For the CDR3, the DNA is TGTGCCAGCAGCTTGGCTAAGACAGGTTCTTACGAGCAGTACTTC. The J gene is TRBJ2-7, the V gene TRBV5-4, with a weak D call TRBD1 (6 bases). This CDR3 is built from 15 residues. The germline V gene has CDR1 SGHNT and CDR2 YYREEE (reference sequence). V was cut by 0 bases and J by 4 bases, with 14 bases left in between.

This clone came up once. This rearrangement joins TRBV19 to TRBJ1-6; D may be TRBD1 (6 bases). There are 16 residues in the CDR3. Germline loops: CDR1 LNHDA, CDR2 SQIVND (reference sequence). Trimming pared 4 bases from V and 8 bases from J, leaving 18 bases between. The CDR3 nucleotides are TGTGCCAGTAGTACCAGCCGGGACACGAGGCATTCACCCCTCCACTTT. Its translation is CASSTSRDTRHSPLHF.

The chain is built from TRBV29-1 and TRBJ2-7; no firm D call. Germline-derived CDR1 and CDR2 are SQVTM and ANQGSEA. Trimming cost V 4 bases and J 3 bases, with 7 bases left between them. This CDR3 comprises 11 residues. The CDR3 spells CSVGAGYEQYF. CDR3 nucleotide sequence: TGCAGCGTTGGGGCCGGCTACGAGCAGTACTTC.